A selection of T cell receptor beta chains follows, all from one sample in a study of blood T cell repertoires in COVID-19. Some clones are missing from TCRdb's copy, which holds only in-frame ones; the method was immunoSEQ multiplex PCR. Of more than 400,000 clones in the sample, approximately 85% were seen once. The sample was peripheral blood. Receptors originate from a human donor in a cohort sampled during active COVID-19. Both conserved end residues are part of each CDR3. The order of the fields is J gene, D gene, clone size, V gene, CDR3 DNA, CDR3 protein. D genes are given only for firm matches. Rows give clone size only sometimes, using once, few, many, or a class for an expanded clone.

>TRBJ1-3|TRBD1|once|TRBV28
TGTGCCAGCAGTTTTATCCAGGGGGCTGGAAACACCATATATTTT
CASSFIQGAGNTIYF
>TRBJ2-1|TRBD2|-|TRBV2
TGTGCCAGCAGTTTTCCTAGCGGGAGCTCCTACAATGAGCAGTTCTTC
CASSFPSGSSYNEQFF
>TRBJ2-2|TRBD2|-|TRBV2
TGTGCCAGCAGCTTACTAGCGGGAGGGGACACCGGGGAGCTGTTTTTT
CASSLLAGGDTGELFF
>TRBJ2-7|-|-|TRBV6-5
TGTGCCAGCAGTCCCCGCACCAGCTACGAGCAGTACTTC
CASSPRTSYEQYF
>TRBJ2-7|-|-|TRBV7-9
TGTGCCAGCAGCTTCGGCGGAAAGAATGACTACGAGCAGTACTTC
CASSFGGKNDYEQYF
>TRBJ2-1|TRBD2|-|TRBV27
TGTGCCAGCAGTTACGTTGGACTAGCGGGAGGGAGCTCCTACAATGAGCAGTTCTTC
CASSYVGLAGGSSYNEQFF
>TRBJ1-1|TRBD1|-|TRBV28
TGTGCCAGCAGTAACCAGGGGGTGGGGACTGAAGCTTTCTTT
CASSNQGVGTEAFF
>TRBJ1-2|-|-|TRBV3-1/TRBV3-2
TGTGCCAGCAGTCTCAATGGGGACAAGGGCTATGGCTACACCTTC
CASSLNGDKGYGYTF
>TRBJ1-1|-|-|TRBV29-1
TGCAGCGTTCCCGGGACTGGGGACACTGAAGCTTTCTTT
CSVPGTGDTEAFF
>TRBJ2-7|-|-|TRBV30
TGTGCCTGGAGTGTACTTAACTCCTTAGAGCAGTACTTC
CAWSVLNSLEQYF
>TRBJ2-7|TRBD2|-|TRBV6-5
TGTGCCAGCAGTTACAGCGGGGGGCTTGAGCAGTACTTC
CASSYSGGLEQYF
>TRBJ2-7|TRBD2|-|TRBV29-1
TGCAGCGTTGAAACCCCGATGGCGGGAGAGACTGTGCAGTACTTC
CSVETPMAGETVQYF
>TRBJ1-1|-|-|TRBV2
TGTGCCAGCAGACCGCGGGCGGACACTGAAGCTTTCTTT
CASRPRADTEAFF
>TRBJ1-4|TRBD1|-|TRBV5-1
TGCGCCAGCAGCTTGGGACAGGGGCTAGGAGAAAAACTGTTTTTT
CASSLGQGLGEKLFF
>TRBJ1-5|TRBD1|-|TRBV19
TGTGCCAGTCGCGACAGGGAAAACAATCAGCCCCAGCATTTT
CASRDRENNQPQHF
>TRBJ1-1|-|-|TRBV7-3
TGTGCCAGCAGTTCACAGGGACGGGTAACTGAAGCTTTCTTT
CASSSQGRVTEAFF
>TRBJ2-1|-|-|TRBV28
TGTGCCAGCAGTGACACCGGGACTGCGTCCTACAATGAGCAGTTCTTC
CASSDTGTASYNEQFF
>TRBJ1-3|TRBD1|few|TRBV7-2
TGTGCCAGCAGCCATACGAACAGGGGCTCTGGAAACACCATATATTTT
CASSHTNRGSGNTIYF
>TRBJ2-7|-|-|TRBV3-1/TRBV3-2
TGTGCCAGCAGCCAACAGACTCCCTACGAGCAGTACTTC
CASSQQTPYEQYF
>TRBJ2-3|TRBD2|-|TRBV28
TGTGCCAGCAGCCTAGCGGGAGGGCGTAAAGATACGCAGTATTTT
CASSLAGGRKDTQYF
>TRBJ2-1|TRBD1|-|TRBV6-1
TGTGCCAGCAGTGAAGCACGGGACAGGGCCTACAATGAGCAGTTCTTC
CASSEARDRAYNEQFF
>TRBJ1-5|-|-|TRBV6-2/TRBV6-3
TGTGCCAGCAGTTACCCGGGTGTTAATCAGCCCCAGCATTTT
CASSYPGVNQPQHF
>TRBJ2-2|-|-|TRBV6-5
TGTGCCAGCAGTTTTCTACAGGTTTCGGGCACCGGGGAGCTGTTTTTT
CASSFLQVSGTGELFF
>TRBJ2-7|-|many|TRBV4-1
TGCGCCAGCAGCCAAGATTCTTCCTCAGACTACGAGCAGTACTTC
CASSQDSSSDYEQYF
>TRBJ1-6|-|-|TRBV30
TGTGCCTGTTATGCAGCGGGAAAAGGAAATTCACCCCTCCACTTT
CACYAAGKGNSPLHF
>TRBJ2-6|-|-|TRBV7-2
TGTGCCAGCAGCCCGCTAGGGGCCAACGTCCTGACTTTC
CASSPLGANVLTF
>TRBJ1-2|-|-|TRBV3-1/TRBV3-2
TGTGCCAGCAGCCGGATTGACATCAACTATGGCTACACCTTC
CASSRIDINYGYTF
>TRBJ2-7|-|-|TRBV18
TGTGCCACCTCACCGAGGGGGACGGGTACCTACGAGCAGTACTTC
CATSPRGTGTYEQYF
>TRBJ2-7|-|-|TRBV5-1
TGCGCCAGCAGTACGGATTTGGGGGCGCGGGAGCAGTACTTC
CASSTDLGAREQYF
>TRBJ1-2|-|-|TRBV28
TGTGCCAGCAGTTTACAGTACTATGGCTACACCTTC
CASSLQYYGYTF
>TRBJ2-1|TRBD2|-|TRBV5-1
TGCGCCAGCAGCTTCCGCGGGGAGGGCAACAATGAGCAGTTCTTC
CASSFRGEGNNEQFF
>TRBJ1-2|TRBD1|-|TRBV19
TGTGCCAGCAAACCCGGGACAGGCGACGGCTACACCTTC
CASKPGTGDGYTF
>TRBJ1-1|TRBD1|-|TRBV10-3
TGTGCCATCAGCGGGACAGGCGAGAACACTGAAGCTTTCTTT
CAISGTGENTEAFF
>TRBJ2-2|TRBD2|-|TRBV3-1/TRBV3-2
TGTGCCAGCAGCCAAGATTTGGCTAGCGGGCGAGAGCTGTTTTTT
CASSQDLASGRELFF
>TRBJ2-7|TRBD2|-|TRBV7-2
TGTGCCAGCAGCCTATGGGGGCTAGCGGGAAAATCCTACGAGCAGTACTTC
CASSLWGLAGKSYEQYF